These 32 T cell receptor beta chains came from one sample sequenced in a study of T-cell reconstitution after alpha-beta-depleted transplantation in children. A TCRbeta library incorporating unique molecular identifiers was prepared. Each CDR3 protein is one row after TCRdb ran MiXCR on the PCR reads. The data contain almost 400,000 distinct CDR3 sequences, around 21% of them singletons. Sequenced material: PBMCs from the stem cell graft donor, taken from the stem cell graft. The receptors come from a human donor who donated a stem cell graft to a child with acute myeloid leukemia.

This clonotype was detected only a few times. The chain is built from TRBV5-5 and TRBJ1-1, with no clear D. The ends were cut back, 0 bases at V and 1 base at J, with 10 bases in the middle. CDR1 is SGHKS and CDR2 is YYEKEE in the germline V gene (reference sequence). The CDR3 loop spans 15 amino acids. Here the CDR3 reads CASSLALGANTEAFF. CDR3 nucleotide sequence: TGTGCCAGCAGCTTGGCCCTCGGAGCGAACACTGAAGCTTTCTTT.

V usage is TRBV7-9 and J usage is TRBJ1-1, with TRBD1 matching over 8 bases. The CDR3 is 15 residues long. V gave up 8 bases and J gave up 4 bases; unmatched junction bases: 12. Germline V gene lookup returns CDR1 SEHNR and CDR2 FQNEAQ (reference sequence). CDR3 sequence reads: CASHQQGGGGTEAFF. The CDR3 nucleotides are TGTGCCAGCCACCAACAGGGGGGGGGCGGCACTGAAGCTTTCTTT. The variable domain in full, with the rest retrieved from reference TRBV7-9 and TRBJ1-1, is DTGVSQNPRHKITKRGQNVTFRCDPISEHNRLYWYRQTLGQGPEFLTYFQNEAQLEKSRLLSDRFSAERPKGSFSTLEIQRTEQGDSAMYLCASHQQGGGGTEAFFGQGTRLTVV.

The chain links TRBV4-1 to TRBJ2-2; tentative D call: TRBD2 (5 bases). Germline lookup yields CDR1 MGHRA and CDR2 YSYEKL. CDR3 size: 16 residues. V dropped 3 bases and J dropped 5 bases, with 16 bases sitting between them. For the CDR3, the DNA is TGCGCCAGCAGCCAGAATTCAGGACTCCTAACCGGGGAGCTGTTTTTT. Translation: CASSQNSGLLTGELFF.

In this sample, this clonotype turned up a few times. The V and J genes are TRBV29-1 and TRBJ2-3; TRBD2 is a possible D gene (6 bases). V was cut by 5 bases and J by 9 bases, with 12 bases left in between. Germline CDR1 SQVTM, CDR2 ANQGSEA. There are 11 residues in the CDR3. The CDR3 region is CSVSPGETQYF. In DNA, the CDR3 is TGCAGCGTTTCCCCGGGAGAAACGCAGTATTTT.

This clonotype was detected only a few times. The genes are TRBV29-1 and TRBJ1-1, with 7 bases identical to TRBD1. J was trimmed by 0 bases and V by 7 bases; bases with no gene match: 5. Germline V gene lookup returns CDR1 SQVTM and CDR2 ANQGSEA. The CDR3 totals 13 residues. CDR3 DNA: TGCAGCGCAAACAGGGGTTTGAACACTGAAGCTTTCTTT. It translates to CSANRGLNTEAFF.

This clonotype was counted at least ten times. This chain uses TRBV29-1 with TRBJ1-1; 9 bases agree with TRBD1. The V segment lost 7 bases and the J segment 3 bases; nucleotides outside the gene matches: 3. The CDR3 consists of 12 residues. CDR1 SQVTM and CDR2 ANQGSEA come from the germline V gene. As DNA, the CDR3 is TGCAGCGGTAACAGGGGGCACACTGAAGCTTTCTTT. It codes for CSGNRGHTEAFF. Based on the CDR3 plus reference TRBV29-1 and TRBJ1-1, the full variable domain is SAVISQKPSRDICQRGTSLTIQCQVDSQVTMMFWYRQQPGQSLTLIATANQGSEATYESGFVIDKFPISRPNLTFSTLTVSNMSPEDSSIYLCSGNRGHTEAFFGQGTRLTVV.

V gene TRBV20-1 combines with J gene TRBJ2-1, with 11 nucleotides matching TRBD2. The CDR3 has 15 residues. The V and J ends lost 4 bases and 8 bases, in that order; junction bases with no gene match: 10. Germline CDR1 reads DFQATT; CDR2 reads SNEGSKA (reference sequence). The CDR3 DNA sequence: TGCAGTGCTACGGGGTCTAGCGGGAGGATATATGAGCAGTTCTTC. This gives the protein CSATGSSGRIYEQFF.

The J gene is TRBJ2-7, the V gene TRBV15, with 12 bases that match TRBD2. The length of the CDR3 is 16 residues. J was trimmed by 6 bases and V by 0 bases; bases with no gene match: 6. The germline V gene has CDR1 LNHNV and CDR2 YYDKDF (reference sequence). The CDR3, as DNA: TGTGCCACCAGCAGAGATCCGAGGACTAGCGGGGCCGAGCAGTACTTC. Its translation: CATSRDPRTSGAEQYF.

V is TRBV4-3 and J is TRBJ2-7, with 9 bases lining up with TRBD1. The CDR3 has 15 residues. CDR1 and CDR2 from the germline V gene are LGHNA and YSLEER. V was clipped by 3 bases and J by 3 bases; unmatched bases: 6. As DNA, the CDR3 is TGCGCCAGCAGCCATTCGGACAGGGGCTTCTACGAGCAGTACTTC. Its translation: CASSHSDRGFYEQYF.

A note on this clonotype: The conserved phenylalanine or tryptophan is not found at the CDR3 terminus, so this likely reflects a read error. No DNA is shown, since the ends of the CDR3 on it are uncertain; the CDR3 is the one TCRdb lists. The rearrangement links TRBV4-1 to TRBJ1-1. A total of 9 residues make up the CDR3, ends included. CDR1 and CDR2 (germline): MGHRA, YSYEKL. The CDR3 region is CASSQMLRG.

CDR3 in DNA: TGCGCCAGCAGCAGCCTGACTAGCGGGAGTGACCATGAGCAGTTCTTC. Protein product: CASSSLTSGSDHEQFF. This chain connects TRBV5-1 to TRBJ2-1; TRBD2 matches at 12 bases. This CDR3 spans 16 amino acids. Germline lookup yields CDR1 SGHRS and CDR2 YFSETQ. J was trimmed by 8 bases and V by 4 bases; bases with no gene match: 10.

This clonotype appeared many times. The CDR3 sequence is CSGERTTYNEQFF. In DNA form, the CDR3 reads TGCAGTGGCGAGCGGACGACCTACAATGAGCAGTTCTTC. The gene calls are TRBV20-1 and TRBJ2-1, with a possible D match to TRBD2 (5 bases). V was clipped by 7 bases and J by 2 bases, with 12 bases between them. Germline V gives CDR1 DFQATT, CDR2 SNEGSKA (reference sequence). The CDR3 has 13 amino acids.

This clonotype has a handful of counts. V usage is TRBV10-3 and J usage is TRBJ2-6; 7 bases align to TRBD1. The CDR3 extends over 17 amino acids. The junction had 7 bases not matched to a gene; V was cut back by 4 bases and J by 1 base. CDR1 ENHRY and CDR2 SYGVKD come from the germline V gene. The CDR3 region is CAISGDSLRSGANVLTF. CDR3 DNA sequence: TGTGCCATCAGTGGGGACAGTCTTAGGTCTGGGGCCAACGTCCTGACTTTC.

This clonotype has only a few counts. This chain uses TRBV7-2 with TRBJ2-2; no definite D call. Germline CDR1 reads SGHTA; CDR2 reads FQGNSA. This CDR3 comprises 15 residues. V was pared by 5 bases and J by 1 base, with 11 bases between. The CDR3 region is CASSARSRNTGELFF. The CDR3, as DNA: TGTGCCAGCAGCGCTCGGAGTCGGAACACCGGGGAGCTGTTTTTT.

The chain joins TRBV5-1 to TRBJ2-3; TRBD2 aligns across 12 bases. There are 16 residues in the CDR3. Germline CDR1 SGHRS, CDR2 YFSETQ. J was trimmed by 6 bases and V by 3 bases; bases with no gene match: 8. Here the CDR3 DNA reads TGCGCCAGCAGCTCGGAGGGACTAGCGGGTTGGGATACGCAGTATTTT. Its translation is CASSSEGLAGWDTQYF.

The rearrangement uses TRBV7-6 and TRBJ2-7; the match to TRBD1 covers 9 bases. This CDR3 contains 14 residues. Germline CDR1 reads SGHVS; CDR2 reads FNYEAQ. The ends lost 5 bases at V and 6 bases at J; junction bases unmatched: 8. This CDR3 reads CASSARDRVSEQYF. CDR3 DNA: TGTGCCAGCAGCGCCCGGGACAGGGTAAGCGAGCAGTACTTC.

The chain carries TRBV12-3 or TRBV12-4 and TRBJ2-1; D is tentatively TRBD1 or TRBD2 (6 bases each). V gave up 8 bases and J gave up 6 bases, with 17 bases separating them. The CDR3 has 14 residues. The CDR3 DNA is TGTGCCAGCGGGGGCTCCGGGCGGGGCAATGAGCAGTTCTTC. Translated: CASGGSGRGNEQFF.

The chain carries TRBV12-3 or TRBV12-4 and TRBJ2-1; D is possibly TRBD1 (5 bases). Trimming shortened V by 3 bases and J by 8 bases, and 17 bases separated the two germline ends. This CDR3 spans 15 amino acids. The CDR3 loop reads CASSFTQENPYEQFF. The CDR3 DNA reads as TGTGCCAGCAGTTTTACACAGGAAAATCCGTATGAGCAGTTCTTC.

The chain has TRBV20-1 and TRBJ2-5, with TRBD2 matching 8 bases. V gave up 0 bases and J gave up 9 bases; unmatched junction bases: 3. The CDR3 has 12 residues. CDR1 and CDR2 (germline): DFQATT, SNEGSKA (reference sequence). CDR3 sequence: CSAREARGAQYF. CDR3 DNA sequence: TGCAGTGCTAGAGAGGCGCGGGGGGCCCAGTACTTC.

The CDR3 nucleotides read TGCAGTGCTGTCAGACAGGGGCGAAACACTGAAGCTTTCTTT. Its protein is CSAVRQGRNTEAFF. The chain carries TRBV20-1 and TRBJ1-1, with TRBD1 matching over 8 bases. CDR1 and CDR2 from the germline V gene are DFQATT and SNEGSKA (reference sequence). The CDR3 spans 14 residues. V dropped 5 bases and J dropped 2; count of bases not matched to a gene: 7.

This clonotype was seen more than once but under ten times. This chain's CDR3 is CASSESRQSQPQHF. The DNA for the CDR3 is TGCGCCAGCAGTGAGTCGAGACAGAGTCAGCCCCAGCATTTT. The chain employs TRBV10-2 and TRBJ1-5, with TRBD1 as a possible D gene (5 bases). This CDR3 has 14 amino acids. Trimming left V 0 bases short and J 6 bases short, with 9 bases between. Germline CDR1 reads WSHSY; CDR2 reads SAAADI.

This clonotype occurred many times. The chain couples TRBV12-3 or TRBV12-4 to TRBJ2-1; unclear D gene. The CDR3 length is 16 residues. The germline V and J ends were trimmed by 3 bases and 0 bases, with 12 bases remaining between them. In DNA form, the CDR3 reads TGTGCCAGCAGTTTTGTGGGCCAGCTCTCCTACAATGAGCAGTTCTTC. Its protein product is CASSFVGQLSYNEQFF.

CDR3 in amino acids: CASSQVTIQREGRYNEQFF. CDR3 coding DNA: TGCGCCAGCAGCCAAGTAACGATTCAGCGGGAGGGTCGATACAATGAGCAGTTCTTC. This sequence joins TRBV4-3 and TRBJ2-1; 10 positions agree with TRBD2. Germline V lookup: CDR1 LGHNA, CDR2 YSLEER. CDR3 length equals 19 residues. The junction had 13 bases not matched to a gene; V was cut back by 1 base and J by 4 bases.

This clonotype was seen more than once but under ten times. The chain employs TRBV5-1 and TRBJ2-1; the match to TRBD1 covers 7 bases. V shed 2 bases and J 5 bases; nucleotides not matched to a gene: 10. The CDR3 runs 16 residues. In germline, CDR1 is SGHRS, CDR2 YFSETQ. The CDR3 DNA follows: TGCGCCAGCAGCTTCCCCGGACAGGCCTCGAACAATGAGCAGTTCTTC. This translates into CASSFPGQASNNEQFF.

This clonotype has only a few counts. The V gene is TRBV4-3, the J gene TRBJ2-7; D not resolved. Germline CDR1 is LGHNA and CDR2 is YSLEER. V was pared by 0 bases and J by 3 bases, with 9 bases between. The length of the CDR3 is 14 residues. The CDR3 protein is CASSQEDGFYEQYF. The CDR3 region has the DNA TGCGCCAGCAGCCAAGAGGATGGGTTCTACGAGCAGTACTTC.

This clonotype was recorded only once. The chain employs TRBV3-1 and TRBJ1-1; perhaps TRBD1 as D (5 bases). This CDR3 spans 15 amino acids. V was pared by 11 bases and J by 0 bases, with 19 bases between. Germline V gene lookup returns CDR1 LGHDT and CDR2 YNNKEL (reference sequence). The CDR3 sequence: CACTPGTDVNTEAFF. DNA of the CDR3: TGTGCCTGCACCCCCGGGACGGACGTGAACACTGAAGCTTTCTTT.

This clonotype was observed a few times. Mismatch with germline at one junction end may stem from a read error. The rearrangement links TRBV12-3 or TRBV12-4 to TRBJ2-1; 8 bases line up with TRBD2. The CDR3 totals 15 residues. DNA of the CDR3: TGTGCCAGCAGTATAGCGGGGAGCTCCTACAATGAGCAGTTCTTC. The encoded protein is CASSIAGSSYNEQFF.

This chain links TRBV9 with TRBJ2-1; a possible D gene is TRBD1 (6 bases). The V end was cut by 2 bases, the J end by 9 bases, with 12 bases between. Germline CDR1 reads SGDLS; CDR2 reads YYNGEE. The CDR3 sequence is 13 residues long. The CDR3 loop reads CASSVGARIEQFF. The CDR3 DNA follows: TGTGCCAGCAGCGTGGGGGCGCGAATTGAGCAGTTCTTC.

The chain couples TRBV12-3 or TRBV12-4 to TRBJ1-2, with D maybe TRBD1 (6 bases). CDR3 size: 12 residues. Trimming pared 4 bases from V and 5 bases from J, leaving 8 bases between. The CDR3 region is CASSSGDYGYTF. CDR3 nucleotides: TGTGCCAGCAGTTCAGGGGATTATGGCTACACCTTC.

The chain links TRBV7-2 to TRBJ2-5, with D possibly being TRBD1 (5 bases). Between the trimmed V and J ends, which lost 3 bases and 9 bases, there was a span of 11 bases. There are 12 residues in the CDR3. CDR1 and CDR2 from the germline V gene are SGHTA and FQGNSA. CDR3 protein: CASSFRTSPQYF. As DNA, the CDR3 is TGTGCCAGCAGCTTCCGGACATCCCCCCAGTACTTC.

The CDR3 sequence: CASSDLGQGELSTDTQYF. CDR3 nucleotides: TGTGCCAGCAGTGACTTGGGACAGGGAGAACTAAGCACAGATACGCAGTATTTT. The chain uses TRBV6-4 and TRBJ2-3; TRBD1 matches 9 bases. The CDR3 loop spans 18 amino acids. J was trimmed by 0 bases and V by 1 base; bases with no gene match: 8. CDR1 MRHNA and CDR2 SNTAGT come from the germline V gene.

CDR3 amino acids: CSAPKTSRSYNEQFF. The DNA of the CDR3 is TGCAGTGCTCCGAAGACTAGCCGCTCCTACAATGAGCAGTTCTTC. This rearrangement joins TRBV20-1 to TRBJ2-1; 7 nucleotides align to TRBD2. After removal of 5 bases from V and 0 bases from J, the junction contained 7 bases not matched to a gene. This CDR3 spans 15 amino acids. The V gene's germline CDR1 is DFQATT and CDR2 SNEGSKA (reference sequence).